Shown below are 17 T cell receptor beta chains from a single sample sequenced in a study of blood T cell repertoires in COVID-19. Clones were sequenced by immunoSEQ multiplex PCR, and TCRdb holds only the in-frame ones, with some missing. The sample contains around 250,000 clones, more than 85% of which appear only once. Sequenced sample: PBMCs or T cells enriched from blood (not recorded which). The receptor source for this set is a woman between 50 and 59 years old who had recovered from COVID-19.

The chain is built from TRBV2 and TRBJ2-1; 9 nucleotides line up with TRBD2. V lost 6 bases and J lost 5; bases outside the gene matches: 8. Per germline, CDR1 SNHLY and CDR2 FYNNEI. CDR3 length: 15 residues. CDR3 sequence reads: CASRLLAGADNEQFF. In nucleotides, the CDR3 is TGTGCCAGCAGGCTATTAGCGGGAGCTGACAATGAGCAGTTCTTC.

This clone has a handful of counts. V is TRBV5-6 and J is TRBJ1-2; D remains ambiguous. Trimming left V 5 bases short and J 4 bases short, with 18 bases between. CDR3 length: 15 amino acids. The germline V gene has CDR1 SGHDT and CDR2 YYEEEE. As DNA, the CDR3 is TGTGCCAGCAGTCTCCGGTCAGGAGGGCCCTATGGCTACACCTTC. Amino acid sequence: CASSLRSGGPYGYTF.

The chain has TRBV11-2 and TRBJ2-5; possibly TRBD2 for D (6 bases). CDR3 size: 16 residues. The ends were cut back, 5 bases at V and 1 base at J, with 17 bases in the middle. Germline V CDR1 and CDR2: SGHAT, FQNNGV. The CDR3 sequence is CASSPGGHTRQETQYF. CDR3 nucleotide sequence: TGTGCCAGCAGCCCCGGAGGGCACACCCGCCAAGAGACCCAGTACTTC.

The V and J genes are TRBV30 and TRBJ1-3, with D tentatively TRBD1 (6 bases). Germline V gene lookup returns CDR1 GTSNPN and CDR2 SVGIG (reference sequence). The CDR3 has 13 residues. The V and J ends lost 3 bases and 2 bases respectively, with 8 bases between them. This chain's CDR3 is CAWRQGAGNTIYF. Written as DNA, the CDR3 is TGTGCCTGGAGACAGGGAGCTGGAAACACCATATATTTT.

The gene calls are TRBV5-5 and TRBJ2-5; D remains unclear. Trimming stripped 3 bases from V and 1 base from J, with 4 bases between. The germline V gene encodes CDR1 SGHKS and CDR2 YYEKEE (reference sequence). The CDR3 extends over 12 amino acids. As DNA, the CDR3 is TGTGCCAGCAGCTACGGCCAAGAGACCCAGTACTTC. It yields the protein CASSYGQETQYF. The variable domain in full, completed from reference TRBV5-5 and TRBJ2-5, reads DAGVTQSPTHLIKTRGQQVTLRCSPISGHKSVSWYQQVLGQGPQFIFQYYEKEERGRGNFPDRFSARQFPNYSSELNVNALLLGDSALYLCASSYGQETQYFGPGTRLLVL.

The genes are TRBV6-2 or TRBV6-3 and TRBJ2-7, with D possibly being TRBD1 (6 bases). The ends were cut back, 3 bases at V and 5 bases at J, with 14 bases in the middle. Germline values: CDR1 MNHEY, CDR2 SVGEGT. This CDR3 has 14 residues. CDR3 DNA: TGTGCCAGCAGTTATGGTCAGGGGTTCGACGAGCAGTACTTC. Amino acids: CASSYGQGFDEQYF.

This rearrangement joins TRBV5-4 to TRBJ1-2, with a possible D match to TRBD1 (6 bases). Trimming took off 4 bases at V and 3 bases at J, with 13 bases between the two ends. This CDR3 is built from 14 residues. The V gene's germline CDR1 is SGHNT and CDR2 YYREEE (reference sequence). CDR3 bases: TGTGCCAGCAGCGGTAGGACAGCAGACTATGGCTACACCTTC. Translated: CASSGRTADYGYTF.

A few counts support this clone. The rearrangement links TRBV28 to TRBJ1-1; D is undetermined. Per germline, CDR1 MDHEN and CDR2 SYDVKM. The V end lost 7 bases, the J end lost 1 base, and 4 bases lay between the germline ends. The CDR3 sequence is 11 residues long. This chain's CDR3 is CASIENTEAFF. The CDR3 nucleotides are TGTGCCAGCATAGAGAACACTGAAGCTTTCTTT.

The J gene is TRBJ2-1, the V gene TRBV12-3 or TRBV12-4; D is perhaps TRBD1 (6 bases). Trimming removed 8 bases at V and 10 bases at J, with 12 bases between. The CDR3 totals 11 residues. The CDR3 region is CASGSRGEQFF. Written as DNA, the CDR3 is TGTGCCAGCGGATCAAGGGGGGAGCAGTTCTTC.

This chain connects TRBV4-2 to TRBJ2-3; the D is unclear. In germline, CDR1 is LGHNA, CDR2 YNFKEQ. The germline V and J ends were trimmed by 5 bases and 4 bases, with 19 bases remaining between them. The CDR3 loop spans 16 amino acids. CDR3 nucleotides: TGTGCCAGCAGCTACCGGAACGCCGAGCAGGCAGATACGCAGTATTTT. Translation: CASSYRNAEQADTQYF.

The rearrangement uses TRBV6-1 and TRBJ2-3, with D possibly matching TRBD1 (5 bases). The CDR3 is made up of 15 amino acids. V lost 2 bases and J lost 0, with 9 bases in between. CDR1 is MNHNS, CDR2 SASEGT, per germline. CDR3 residues: CASSEQGSSTDTQYF. The CDR3 bases are TGTGCCAGCAGTGAACAGGGCTCTAGCACAGATACGCAGTATTTT.

The chain combines TRBV7-9 with TRBJ1-4; D not certain. Per the germline V gene, CDR1 is SEHNR and CDR2 is FQNEAQ (reference sequence). The V end lost 4 bases, the J end lost 7 bases, and 19 bases lay between the germline ends. CDR3 length equals 16 residues. The CDR3: CASSSRTAGLGEKLFF. In DNA form, the CDR3 reads TGTGCCAGCAGCTCCCGAACGGCCGGGTTGGGTGAAAAACTGTTTTTT.

The rearrangement uses TRBV5-4 and TRBJ2-1; 13 bases agree with TRBD2. Germline CDR1 and CDR2: SGHNT and YYREEE (reference sequence). Losses at the gene ends were 5 bases for V and 9 bases for J; bases not matched to a gene: 11. This CDR3 comprises 16 residues. CDR3 DNA sequence: TGTGCCAGCAGTGCTGGACTAGCGGGAGAGGTTGGTGAGCAGTTCTTC. As protein: CASSAGLAGEVGEQFF.

The genes are TRBV6-1 and TRBJ2-7; D might be TRBD1 (5 bases). The CDR3 length is 14 residues. V was trimmed by 2 bases and J by 2 bases, leaving 10 bases between them. Germline V gives CDR1 MNHNS, CDR2 SASEGT. Here the CDR3 reads CASSERGGTYEQYF. The CDR3 DNA sequence: TGTGCCAGCAGTGAAAGGGGCGGTACCTACGAGCAGTACTTC.

In its sample, this clone was seen once. Its ends do not fully match the called genes, so a read error is possible. Other DNA sequences in the same sample also yield this CDR3. The rearrangement links TRBV20-1 to TRBJ2-7, with D possibly TRBD1 on 6 matching bases. The CDR3 extends over 13 amino acids. The germline gives CDR1 DFQATT, CDR2 SNEGSKA (reference sequence). For the CDR3, the DNA is TGCAGTGCTAGTAACAGGGTAACGTCCGAGCAGTACTTT. Residues: CSASNRVTSEQYF.

The chain employs TRBV18 and TRBJ2-6; 9 bases line up with TRBD1. The CDR3 sequence is 16 residues long. The trim removed 3 bases at V and 2 bases at J, leaving 2 bases unmatched. Germline V gene sequence: CDR1 KGHSH, CDR2 LQKENI. In nucleotides, the CDR3 is TGTGCCAGCTCACCTACAGGGGGCCCTGGGGCCAACGTCCTGACTTTC. It encodes CASSPTGGPGANVLTF.

The J gene is TRBJ1-4, the V gene TRBV11-2, with 10 bases identical to TRBD1. The CDR3 loop spans 15 amino acids. V was pared by 3 bases and J by 5 bases, with 3 bases of the junction left unmatched. Germline lookup yields CDR1 SGHAT and CDR2 FQNNGV. The CDR3 reads CASSFGQGENEKLFF. The CDR3 bases are TGTGCCAGCAGCTTCGGACAGGGGGAAAATGAAAAACTGTTTTTT.